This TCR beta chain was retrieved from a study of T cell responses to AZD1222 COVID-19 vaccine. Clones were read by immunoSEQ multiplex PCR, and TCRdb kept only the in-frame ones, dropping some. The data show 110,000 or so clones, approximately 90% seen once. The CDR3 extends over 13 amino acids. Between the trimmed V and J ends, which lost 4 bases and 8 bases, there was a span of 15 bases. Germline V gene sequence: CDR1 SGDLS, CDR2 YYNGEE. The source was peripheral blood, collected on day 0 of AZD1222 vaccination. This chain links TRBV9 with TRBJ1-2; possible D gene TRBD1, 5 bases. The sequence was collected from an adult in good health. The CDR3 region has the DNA TGTGCCAGCAGCCAGATGGAGGGGTTGGGCTACACCTTC. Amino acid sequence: CASSQMEGLGYTF.